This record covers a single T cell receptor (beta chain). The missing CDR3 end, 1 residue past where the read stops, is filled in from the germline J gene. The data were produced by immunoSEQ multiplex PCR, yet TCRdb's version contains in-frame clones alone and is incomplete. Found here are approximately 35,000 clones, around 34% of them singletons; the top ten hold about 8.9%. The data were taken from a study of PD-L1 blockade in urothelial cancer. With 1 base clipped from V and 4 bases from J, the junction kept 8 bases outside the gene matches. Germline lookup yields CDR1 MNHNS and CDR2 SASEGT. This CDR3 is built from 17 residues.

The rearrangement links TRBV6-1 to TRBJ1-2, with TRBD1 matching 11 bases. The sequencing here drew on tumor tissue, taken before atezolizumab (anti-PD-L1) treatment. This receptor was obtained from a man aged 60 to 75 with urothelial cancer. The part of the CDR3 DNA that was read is TGTGCCAGCAGTGAAGGGACAGGGGGCATTAGTGGCTATGGCTACACC. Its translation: CASSEGTGGISGYGYT. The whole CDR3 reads CASSEGTGGISGYGYTF.